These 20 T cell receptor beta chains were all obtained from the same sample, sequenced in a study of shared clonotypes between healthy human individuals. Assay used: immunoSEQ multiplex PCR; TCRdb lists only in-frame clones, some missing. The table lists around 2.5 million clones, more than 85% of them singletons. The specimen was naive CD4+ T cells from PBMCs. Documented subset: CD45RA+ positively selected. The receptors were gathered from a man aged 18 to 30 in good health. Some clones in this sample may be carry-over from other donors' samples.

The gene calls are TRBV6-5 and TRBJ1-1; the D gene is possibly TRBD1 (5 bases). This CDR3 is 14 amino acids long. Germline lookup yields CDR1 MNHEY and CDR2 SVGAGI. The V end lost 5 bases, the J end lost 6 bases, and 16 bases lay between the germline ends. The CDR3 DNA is TGTGCCAGCAGTCACCATCCGGGGCCGGCTGAAGCTTTCTTT. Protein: CASSHHPGPAEAFF.

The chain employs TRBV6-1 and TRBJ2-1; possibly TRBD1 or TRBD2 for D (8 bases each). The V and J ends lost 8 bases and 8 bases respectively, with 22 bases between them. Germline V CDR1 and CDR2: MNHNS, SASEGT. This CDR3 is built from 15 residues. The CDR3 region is CASRGGRGLEDEQFF. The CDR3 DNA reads TGTGCCAGCCGGGGGGGCAGGGGGCTTGAGGATGAGCAGTTCTTC.

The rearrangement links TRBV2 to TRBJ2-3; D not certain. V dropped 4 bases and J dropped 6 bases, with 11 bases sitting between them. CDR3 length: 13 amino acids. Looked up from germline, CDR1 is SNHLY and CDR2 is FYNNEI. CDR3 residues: CASSVGVTDTQYF. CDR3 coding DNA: TGTGCCAGCAGTGTCGGCGTCACGGATACGCAGTATTTT.

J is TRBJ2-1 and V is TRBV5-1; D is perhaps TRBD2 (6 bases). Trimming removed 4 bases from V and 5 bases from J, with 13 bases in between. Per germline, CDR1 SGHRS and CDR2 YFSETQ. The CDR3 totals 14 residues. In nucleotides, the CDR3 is TGCGCCAGCAGCCCGGTTAGCGGAAACAATGAGCAGTTCTTC. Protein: CASSPVSGNNEQFF.

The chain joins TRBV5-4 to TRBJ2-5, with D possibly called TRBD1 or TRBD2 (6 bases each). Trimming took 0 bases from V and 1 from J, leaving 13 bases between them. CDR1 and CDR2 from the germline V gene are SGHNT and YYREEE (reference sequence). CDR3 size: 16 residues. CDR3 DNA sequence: TGTGCCAGCAGCTTGGCACCCTCGGGGGCCCAAGAGACCCAGTACTTC. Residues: CASSLAPSGAQETQYF.

CDR3 residues: CASSLYGGSGELFF. The CDR3 DNA sequence: TGTGCCAGCAGTTTATACGGAGGGAGCGGGGAGCTGTTTTTT. The chain couples TRBV28 to TRBJ2-2; D may be TRBD2 (6 bases). The V gene lost 1 base and the J gene lost 7 bases, with 10 bases spanning the gap. The CDR3 consists of 14 residues. From germline, CDR1 is MDHEN and CDR2 SYDVKM.

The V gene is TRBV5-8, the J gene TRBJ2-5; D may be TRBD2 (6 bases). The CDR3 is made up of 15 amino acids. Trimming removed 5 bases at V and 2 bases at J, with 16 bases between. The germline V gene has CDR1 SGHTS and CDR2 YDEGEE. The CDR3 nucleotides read TGTGCCAGCAGTCTTACGGGACTCCGACAAGAGACCCAGTACTTC. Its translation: CASSLTGLRQETQYF.

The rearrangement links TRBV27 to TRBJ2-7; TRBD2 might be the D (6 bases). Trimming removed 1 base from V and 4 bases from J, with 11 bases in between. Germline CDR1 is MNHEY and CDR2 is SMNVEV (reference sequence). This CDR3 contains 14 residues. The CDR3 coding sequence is TGTGCCAGCAGTTTATGGGGGAGGAGGTACGAGCAGTACTTC. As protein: CASSLWGRRYEQYF.

For the CDR3, the DNA is TGTGCCAGCAGCTCCCTGGTGGGATCATACAATGAGCAGTTCTTC. This gives the protein CASSSLVGSYNEQFF. This chain uses TRBV7-3 with TRBJ2-1; D is uncertain. Germline CDR1 is SGHTA and CDR2 is FQGTGA. Trimming shortened V by 4 bases and J by 4 bases, and 14 bases separated the two germline ends. The CDR3 contains 15 residues.

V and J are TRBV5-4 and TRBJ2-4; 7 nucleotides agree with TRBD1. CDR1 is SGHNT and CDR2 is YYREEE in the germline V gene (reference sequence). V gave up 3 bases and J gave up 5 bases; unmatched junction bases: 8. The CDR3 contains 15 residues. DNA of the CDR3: TGTGCCAGCAGCTCCGGAACAGGGGTAGAAAACATTCAGTACTTC. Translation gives CASSSGTGVENIQYF.

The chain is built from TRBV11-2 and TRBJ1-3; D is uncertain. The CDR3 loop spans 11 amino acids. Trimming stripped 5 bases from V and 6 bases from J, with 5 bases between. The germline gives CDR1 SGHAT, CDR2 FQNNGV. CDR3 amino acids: CASSIINTIYF. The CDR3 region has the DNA TGTGCCAGCAGCATAATAAACACCATATATTTT.

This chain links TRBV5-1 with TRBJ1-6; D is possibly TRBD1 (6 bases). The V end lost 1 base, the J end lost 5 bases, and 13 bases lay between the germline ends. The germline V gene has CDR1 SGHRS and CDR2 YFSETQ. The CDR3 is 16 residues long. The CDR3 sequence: CASSLNPGANNSPLHF. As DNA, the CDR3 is TGCGCCAGCAGCTTGAACCCGGGGGCAAATAATTCACCCCTCCACTTT.

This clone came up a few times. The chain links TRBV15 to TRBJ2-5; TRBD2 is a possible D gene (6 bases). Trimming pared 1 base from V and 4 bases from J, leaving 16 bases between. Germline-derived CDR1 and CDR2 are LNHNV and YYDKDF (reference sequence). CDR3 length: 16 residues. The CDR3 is CATSRVGGAQLETQYF. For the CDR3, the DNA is TGTGCCACCAGCAGAGTGGGCGGGGCCCAGTTAGAGACCCAGTACTTC.

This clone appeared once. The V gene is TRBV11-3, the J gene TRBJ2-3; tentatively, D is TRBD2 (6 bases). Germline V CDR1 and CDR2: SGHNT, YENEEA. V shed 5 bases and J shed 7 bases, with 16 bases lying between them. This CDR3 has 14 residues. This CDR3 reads CASSAGPAQYTQYF. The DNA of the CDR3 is TGTGCCAGCAGCGCGGGACCTGCTCAATATACGCAGTATTTT.

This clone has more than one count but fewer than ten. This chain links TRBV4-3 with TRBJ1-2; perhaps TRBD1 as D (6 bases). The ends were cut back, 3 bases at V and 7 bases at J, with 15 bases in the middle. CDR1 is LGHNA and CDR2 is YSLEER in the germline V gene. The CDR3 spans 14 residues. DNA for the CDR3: TGCGCCAGCAGCCAGGGGGCAGCCGTTGGTGGCTACACCTTC. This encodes CASSQGAAVGGYTF.

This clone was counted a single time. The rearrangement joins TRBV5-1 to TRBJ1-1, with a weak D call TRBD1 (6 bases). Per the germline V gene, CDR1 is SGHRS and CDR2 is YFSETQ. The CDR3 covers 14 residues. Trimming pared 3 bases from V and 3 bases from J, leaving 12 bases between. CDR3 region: CASSWGPLDTEAFF. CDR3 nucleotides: TGCGCCAGCAGCTGGGGGCCCCTGGACACTGAAGCTTTCTTT.

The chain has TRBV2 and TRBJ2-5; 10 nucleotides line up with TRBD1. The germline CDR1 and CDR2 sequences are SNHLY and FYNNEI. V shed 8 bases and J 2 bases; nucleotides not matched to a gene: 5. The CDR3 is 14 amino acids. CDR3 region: CASCRDRGQETQYF. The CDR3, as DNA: TGTGCCAGCTGCCGGGACAGGGGACAAGAGACCCAGTACTTC.

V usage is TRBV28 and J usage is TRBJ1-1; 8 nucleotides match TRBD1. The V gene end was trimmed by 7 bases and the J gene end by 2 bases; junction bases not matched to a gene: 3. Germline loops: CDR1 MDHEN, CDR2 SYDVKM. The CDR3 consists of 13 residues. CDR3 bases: TGTGCCAGCACCTCAGGGGGCAACACTGAAGCTTTCTTT. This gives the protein CASTSGGNTEAFF.

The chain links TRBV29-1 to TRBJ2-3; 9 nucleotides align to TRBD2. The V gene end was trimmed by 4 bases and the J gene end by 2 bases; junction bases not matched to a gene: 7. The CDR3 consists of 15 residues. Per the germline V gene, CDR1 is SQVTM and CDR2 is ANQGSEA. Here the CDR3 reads CSVGPASGTTDTQYF. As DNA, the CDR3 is TGCAGCGTTGGTCCAGCTAGCGGGACCACAGATACGCAGTATTTT.

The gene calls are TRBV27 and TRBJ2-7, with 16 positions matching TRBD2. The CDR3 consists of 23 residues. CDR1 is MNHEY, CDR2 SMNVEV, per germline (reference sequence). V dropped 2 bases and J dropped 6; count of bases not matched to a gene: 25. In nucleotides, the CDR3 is TGTGCCAGCAGTTTAAAACTTGCCACCGGGACTAGCGGGAGGGCCGGTCCCCGGGGCGAGCAGTACTTC. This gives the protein CASSLKLATGTSGRAGPRGEQYF.